This TCR beta chain emerged from a study of T cell changes during pregnancy in multiple sclerosis. Profiled with immunoSEQ multiplex PCR; TCRdb holds only in-frame clones, not every one. The data hold under 55,000 clones, with approximately 92% observed a single time. CDR3 length: 16 residues. Germline lookup yields CDR1 KGHSH and CDR2 LQKENI. Unmatched junction bases numbered 11, after V lost 4 bases and J lost 5 bases. Specimen: CD4+ T cells from peripheral blood mononuclear cells, collected in the third trimester of pregnancy. The chain combines TRBV18 with TRBJ2-7; 10 nucleotides match TRBD1. This clonotype was obtained from a female donor with multiple sclerosis, enrolled in a pregnancy study. The DNA for the CDR3 is TGTGCCAGCTCACGGAACCGGGACAGGGGAACCCACGAGCAGTACTTC. It yields the protein CASSRNRDRGTHEQYF.